A single sample gave rise to the 25 T cell receptor beta chains below, sequenced in a study of blood T cell repertoires in COVID-19. The assay was immunoSEQ multiplex PCR, and TCRdb's table has in-frame clones only and misses some. The table records fewer than 250,000 clones, about 90% of them present only once. Sequencing was carried out using PBMCs or T cells enriched from blood (not recorded which). The receptors come from a man aged 50 or older who had been exposed to COVID-19.

This chain connects TRBV6-1 to TRBJ1-5, with D maybe TRBD1 (6 bases). The V gene's germline CDR1 is MNHNS and CDR2 SASEGT. The germline V and J ends were trimmed by 2 bases and 3 bases, with 11 bases remaining between them. The CDR3 totals 15 residues. As DNA, the CDR3 is TGTGCCAGCAGTGAATCATCAGGGGCCAATCAGCCCCAGCATTTT. Its translation is CASSESSGANQPQHF.

This chain uses TRBV18 with TRBJ1-5, with a possible D match to TRBD1 (5 bases). Per the germline V gene, CDR1 is KGHSH and CDR2 is LQKENI. The CDR3 runs 13 residues. Between the trimmed V and J ends, which lost 3 bases and 5 bases, there was a span of 8 bases. The CDR3 protein is CASSPDSYQPQHF. CDR3 nucleotide sequence: TGTGCCAGCTCACCCGACAGCTATCAGCCCCAGCATTTT.

The chain links TRBV28 to TRBJ1-3; a weak D match, TRBD1 (5 bases). V lost 5 bases to trimming and J lost 2 bases, with 10 bases between them. Germline CDR1 reads MDHEN; CDR2 reads SYDVKM. The CDR3 covers 14 residues. DNA for the CDR3: TGTGCCAGCAGTCCAGGGCTAGCTGGAAACACCATATATTTT. This translates into CASSPGLAGNTIYF.

This clone has just one count. This rearrangement joins TRBV3-1 (or the pseudogene TRBV3-2) to TRBJ1-1; the match to TRBD1 covers 7 bases. J lost 7 bases, V lost 6 bases, and 8 bases had no gene match. The CDR3 extends over 13 amino acids. Per germline, CDR1 LGHDT and CDR2 YNNKEL (reference sequence). The DNA for the CDR3 is TGTGCCAGCAGAGCAGGGGGAGTCATTGAAGCTTTCTTT. It encodes CASRAGGVIEAFF.

The V and J genes are TRBV3-1 (or the pseudogene TRBV3-2) and TRBJ1-1; TRBD1 matches 7 bases. V trimming: 2 bases; J trimming: 3 bases; junction bases outside the gene matches: 3. The CDR3 runs 14 residues. Germline values: CDR1 LGHDT, CDR2 YNNKEL (reference sequence). In DNA, the CDR3 is TGTGCCAGCAGCCAATCAGGGGGGTACACTGAAGCTTTCTTT. Translation gives CASSQSGGYTEAFF.

The chain links TRBV5-1 to TRBJ1-2, with D tentatively TRBD1 (6 bases). The germline V and J ends were trimmed by 6 bases and 2 bases, with 8 bases remaining between them. The CDR3 totals 12 residues. Germline CDR1 is SGHRS and CDR2 is YFSETQ. For the CDR3, the DNA is TGCGCCAGCAAACAGGGAAACTATGGCTACACCTTC. Protein product: CASKQGNYGYTF.

With regard to this clone: One junction end disagrees with the germline gene, perhaps due to a read error. The chain couples TRBV15 to TRBJ1-5; tentatively, D is TRBD1 (5 bases). The CDR3 extends over 17 amino acids. Germline CDR1 reads LNHNV; CDR2 reads YYDKDF (reference sequence). The CDR3: CATSRRGRRGSDQPQHF. DNA of the CDR3: TGTGCCACCAGCAGACGAGGACGGAGGGGTAGCGATCAGCCCCAGCATTTT. The full variable domain, rest sourced from reference TRBV15 and TRBJ1-5, is DAMVIQNPRYQVTQFGKPVTLSCSQTLNHNVMYWYQQKSSQAPKLLFHYYDKDFNNEADTPDNFQSRRPNTSFCFLDIRSPGLGDTAMYLCATSRRGRRGSDQPQHFGDGTRLSIL.

The gene calls are TRBV28 and TRBJ1-1; 12 nucleotides match TRBD1. J gave up 3 bases and V 6 bases, and 14 bases lay outside the gene matches. Germline loops: CDR1 MDHEN, CDR2 SYDVKM. This CDR3 contains 18 residues. The CDR3 coding sequence is TGTGCCAGCAGCCCACCCCGGGACAGGGGGCGCGGGGACACTGAAGCTTTCTTT. The encoded protein is CASSPPRDRGRGDTEAFF. Full variable domain (missing parts from reference TRBV28 and TRBJ1-1): DVKVTQSSRYLVKRTGEKVFLECVQDMDHENMFWYRQDPGLGLRLIYFSYDVKMKEKGDIPEGYSVSREKKERFSLILESASTNQTSMYLCASSPPRDRGRGDTEAFFGQGTRLTVV.

This chain links TRBV2 with TRBJ1-5; the D gene is possibly TRBD1 (5 bases). The CDR3 is 16 amino acids. The V end was cut by 6 bases, the J end by 1 base, with 16 bases between. CDR1 and CDR2 (germline): SNHLY, FYNNEI. The CDR3 sequence is CASRPAGGISNQPQHF. CDR3 DNA sequence: TGTGCCAGCAGGCCCGCCGGGGGGATAAGCAATCAGCCCCAGCATTTT.

This rearrangement joins TRBV19 to TRBJ2-1; 9 bases are shared with TRBD1. CDR1 and CDR2 from the germline V gene are LNHDA and SQIVND (reference sequence). The CDR3 is 16 amino acids. V was pared by 5 bases and J by 1 base, with 6 bases of the junction left unmatched. CDR3 sequence (DNA): TGTGCCAGTAGTGTAGGGACAGGGCCGTCCTACAATGAGCAGTTCTTC. Protein product: CASSVGTGPSYNEQFF.

V gene TRBV9 combines with J gene TRBJ2-1, with no clear D. Germline V CDR1 and CDR2: SGDLS, YYNGEE. V was cut by 0 bases and J by 7 bases, with 11 bases left in between. The CDR3 runs 14 residues. CDR3 region: CASSVELTLNEQFF. The CDR3 DNA sequence: TGTGCCAGCAGCGTAGAATTAACGCTAAATGAGCAGTTCTTC.

The rearrangement links TRBV5-1 to TRBJ2-5, with D maybe TRBD1 (6 bases). This CDR3 is 17 amino acids long. Germline V gene lookup returns CDR1 SGHRS and CDR2 YFSETQ. Trimming took 0 bases from V and 5 from J, leaving 20 bases between them. CDR3 coding DNA: TGCGCCAGCAGCTTGGCCGGTCTGAGGGGGTTCGGGGAGACCCAGTACTTC. Translating it yields CASSLAGLRGFGETQYF.

The rearrangement links TRBV2 to TRBJ1-5; D unresolved. V was clipped by 4 bases and J by 5 bases, with 12 bases between them. Per the germline V gene, CDR1 is SNHLY and CDR2 is FYNNEI. The CDR3 length is 14 residues. CDR3 nucleotides: TGTGCCAGCAGTGTTTTCCGGGTTCATCAGCCCCAGCATTTT. It yields the protein CASSVFRVHQPQHF.

The chain recombines TRBV3-1 (or the pseudogene TRBV3-2) with TRBJ2-6; TRBD2 matches at 10 bases. Per the germline V gene, CDR1 is LGHDT and CDR2 is YNNKEL (reference sequence). V lost 4 bases to trimming and J lost 2 bases; unmatched junction nucleotides: 8. CDR3 length: 18 amino acids. The CDR3, as DNA: TGTGCCAGCAGCCTTCTCCGCAGCGGGGGGGCTGGGGCCAACGTCCTGACTTTC. Translating gives CASSLLRSGGAGANVLTF.

V gene TRBV20-1 combines with J gene TRBJ2-2; D perhaps matches TRBD1 (7 bases). Looked up from germline, CDR1 is DFQATT and CDR2 is SNEGSKA (reference sequence). V was pared by 3 bases and J by 5 bases, with 19 bases between. CDR3 length equals 16 residues. CDR3 nucleotide sequence: TGCAGTGCTAGTCAGGGGAGGTCAGGGGGAACCGGGGAGCTGTTTTTT. Translating gives CSASQGRSGGTGELFF.

The chain is built from TRBV27 and TRBJ1-1; possible D gene TRBD1, 6 bases. The germline V gene has CDR1 MNHEY and CDR2 SMNVEV (reference sequence). The V end lost 3 bases, the J end lost 6 bases, and 14 bases lay between the germline ends. The CDR3 runs to 14 residues. In nucleotides, the CDR3 is TGTGCCAGCAGTTTTTACAGGGCAGGAGCTGAAGCTTTCTTT. It encodes CASSFYRAGAEAFF.

This chain links TRBV2 with TRBJ1-1; weak D call: TRBD1 (5 bases). The germline V gene has CDR1 SNHLY and CDR2 FYNNEI. This CDR3 has 12 residues. V was pared by 8 bases and J by 6 bases, with 13 bases between. The CDR3: CASCREVAEAFF. The CDR3 DNA reads as TGTGCCAGCTGCAGGGAGGTGGCTGAAGCTTTCTTT.

This chain links TRBV5-1 with TRBJ1-3, with no clear D. The germline V and J ends were trimmed by 1 base and 2 bases, with 16 bases remaining between them. CDR1 SGHRS and CDR2 YFSETQ come from the germline V gene. The CDR3 has 17 residues. The CDR3 reads CASSLLAAATTGNTIYF. As DNA, the CDR3 is TGCGCCAGCAGCTTGCTTGCGGCGGCCACAACTGGAAACACCATATATTTT.

CDR3 nucleotide sequence: TGTGCCACCAGTGCCCACCTAGCGGGTTACAATGAGCAGTTCTTC. The encoded protein is CATSAHLAGYNEQFF. V and J are TRBV24-1 and TRBJ2-1; 8 bases map to TRBD2. The trim removed 5 bases at V and 4 bases at J, leaving 6 bases unmatched. Germline loops: CDR1 KGHDR, CDR2 SFDVKD. The CDR3 runs to 15 residues.

In its sample, this clone was seen once. The rearrangement joins TRBV27 to TRBJ2-2; a possible D gene is TRBD1 (6 bases). The germline V and J ends were trimmed by 6 bases and 0 bases, with 14 bases remaining between them. The CDR3 contains 16 residues. Germline V gene data show CDR1 as MNHEY and CDR2 as SMNVEV (reference sequence). The CDR3 bases are TGTGCCAGCAGCCTCAGGGGTTACGCGAACACCGGGGAGCTGTTTTTT. It codes for CASSLRGYANTGELFF.

This rearrangement joins TRBV7-9 to TRBJ1-5, with 7 bases fitting TRBD1. The CDR3 is 16 residues long. V lost 5 bases and J lost 4; bases outside the gene matches: 11. Germline CDR1 reads SEHNR; CDR2 reads FQNEAQ (reference sequence). The DNA of the CDR3 is TGTGCCAGCAGCCCGGATACCGGGACAGATAATCAGCCCCAGCATTTT. Protein sequence: CASSPDTGTDNQPQHF.

This clone has a handful of counts. The genes are TRBV4-2 and TRBJ1-1; D not certain. Deletions cut 4 bases from V and 0 bases from J, with 6 bases between. Germline V gene sequence: CDR1 LGHNA, CDR2 YNFKEQ. The CDR3 is 13 residues long. The CDR3 bases are TGTGCCAGCAGCCTATCTCTGAACACTGAAGCTTTCTTT. This codes for CASSLSLNTEAFF.

The rearrangement uses TRBV18 and TRBJ2-1, with TRBD1 matching 11 bases. This CDR3 is 15 amino acids long. Germline CDR1 reads KGHSH; CDR2 reads LQKENI. J was trimmed by 7 bases and V by 4 bases; bases with no gene match: 6. CDR3 amino acids: CASSRSGQGGNEQFF. In nucleotides, the CDR3 is TGTGCCAGCTCACGTTCGGGACAGGGGGGTAATGAGCAGTTCTTC.

The chain links TRBV5-1 to TRBJ1-2; perhaps TRBD1 as D (6 bases). The CDR3 extends over 16 amino acids. Germline CDR1 and CDR2: SGHRS and YFSETQ. The V gene lost 0 bases and the J gene lost 7 bases, with 19 bases spanning the gap. The CDR3 nucleotides are TGCGCCAGCAGCTTGGCCAAGGCAGGGGAAATGGGTGGCTACACCTTC. Translated: CASSLAKAGEMGGYTF.

The chain has TRBV7-8 and TRBJ1-5; tentatively, D is TRBD1 (5 bases). The CDR3 runs to 19 residues. Germline CDR1 and CDR2: SGHVS and FQNEAQ. The ends were cut back, 4 bases at V and 4 bases at J, with 26 bases in the middle. The CDR3 is CASSSLPSAGTFKNQPQHF. The CDR3 DNA reads as TGTGCCAGCAGCTCCCTACCCTCGGCGGGGACCTTCAAAAATCAGCCCCAGCATTTT.